Shown below are 19 T cell receptor beta chains from a single sample sequenced in a study of blood T cell repertoires in COVID-19. Assay used: immunoSEQ multiplex PCR; TCRdb lists only in-frame clones, some missing. The sample includes 130,000 to 150,000 clones, about nine tenths of them seen just once. The sequenced sample consisted of peripheral blood. These receptors were collected from a man aged 50-59 years with active or convalescent COVID-19.

The rearrangement links TRBV5-4 to TRBJ2-1, with 9 nucleotides matching TRBD1. Germline V CDR1 and CDR2: SGHNT, YYREEE (reference sequence). This CDR3 has 17 residues. The junction had 6 bases not matched to a gene; V was cut back by 2 bases and J by 0 bases. CDR3 amino acids: CASSLGTGFGSYNEQFF. CDR3 DNA: TGTGCCAGCAGCTTAGGGACAGGGTTTGGCTCCTACAATGAGCAGTTCTTC.

The rearrangement joins TRBV10-3 to TRBJ2-5, with TRBD2 matching over 7 bases. The CDR3 has 16 residues. From germline, CDR1 is ENHRY and CDR2 SYGVKD. V was pared by 0 bases and J by 4 bases, with 8 bases of the junction left unmatched. The CDR3 region is CAISESDREVGETQYF. The CDR3 DNA is TGTGCCATCAGTGAGTCAGATCGGGAGGTGGGAGAGACCCAGTACTTC.

The rearrangement links TRBV28 to TRBJ2-7; possibly TRBD2 for D (6 bases). Germline V gene data show CDR1 as MDHEN and CDR2 as SYDVKM. This CDR3 has 15 amino acids. Deletions cut 4 bases from V and 6 bases from J, with 19 bases between. DNA of the CDR3: TGTGCCAGCAGTTCACCCGCTTCGGGAGCGAGCGAGCAGTACTTC. As protein: CASSSPASGASEQYF.

The J gene is TRBJ2-5, the V gene TRBV10-1; maybe TRBD1 (5 bases). The CDR3 has 14 amino acids. Germline CDR1 WNHNN, CDR2 SYGVQD (reference sequence). V was trimmed by 4 bases and J by 5 bases, leaving 14 bases between them. The CDR3: CASSADTGRETQYF. CDR3 sequence (DNA): TGCGCCAGCAGTGCGGACACAGGCCGGGAGACCCAGTACTTC.

The V gene is TRBV27, the J gene TRBJ2-1; TRBD1 agrees at 9 bases. Germline CDR1 MNHEY, CDR2 SMNVEV (reference sequence). This CDR3 has 15 amino acids. Trimming removed 1 base from V and 5 bases from J; junction bases left unmatched: 3. CDR3 sequence reads: CASSLYRGLNNEQFF. Here the CDR3 DNA reads TGTGCCAGCAGTTTATACAGGGGGCTCAACAATGAGCAGTTCTTC.

The V gene is TRBV2, the J gene TRBJ1-5; 7 bases map to TRBD1. The V and J ends lost 6 bases and 3 bases, in that order; junction bases with no gene match: 2. CDR3 size: 13 residues. Germline CDR1 reads SNHLY; CDR2 reads FYNNEI. The CDR3 DNA sequence: TGTGCCAGCAGGACAGGGCACAATCAGCCCCAGCATTTT. This codes for CASRTGHNQPQHF. Drawing the rest from reference TRBV2 and TRBJ1-5, the complete variable domain is EPEVTQTPSHQVTQMGQEVILRCVPISNHLYFYWYRQILGQKVEFLVSFYNNEISEKSEIFDDQFSVERPDGSNFTLKIRSTKLEDSAMYFCASRTGHNQPQHFGDGTRLSIL.

The rearrangement uses TRBV6-2 or TRBV6-3 and TRBJ2-5, with 12 bases that match TRBD2. The CDR3 has 18 amino acids. V lost 2 bases and J lost 1; bases outside the gene matches: 8. In germline, CDR1 is MNHEY, CDR2 SVGEGT. CDR3 in DNA: TGTGCCAGCAGTTACCACCTTCCTAGCGGGAGGGGCCAAGAGACCCAGTACTTC. Protein sequence: CASSYHLPSGRGQETQYF.

In its sample, this clone was seen a few times. V usage is TRBV9 and J usage is TRBJ2-2; TRBD1 aligns across 9 bases. Germline loops: CDR1 SGDLS, CDR2 YYNGEE. The CDR3 sequence is 18 residues long. V dropped 0 bases and J dropped 7; count of bases not matched to a gene: 13. The CDR3 nucleotides read TGTGCCAGCAGCGTAGCTCGAGGACAGGGGTTCTATGGCGGGGAGCTGTTTTTT. This translates into CASSVARGQGFYGGELFF.

This clone was counted ten times or more. The gene calls are TRBV24-1 and TRBJ2-5; weak D call: TRBD2 (6 bases). Trimming shortened V by 3 bases and J by 6 bases, and 19 bases separated the two germline ends. The CDR3 is 16 amino acids. The germline gives CDR1 KGHDR, CDR2 SFDVKD. CDR3 bases: TGTGCCACCAGTGATAAAATACATGGAGGGAGACAGACCCAGTACTTC. Translation gives CATSDKIHGGRQTQYF.

This clone was seen a single time. The chain combines TRBV21-1 with TRBJ2-1; TRBD2, the D gene given by the table, was not confirmed from the DNA. TRBV21-1 is a recognized pseudogene. The CDR3 is 18 residues long. The CDR3 loop reads CASSPRSYASGRHNEQFF. The CDR3 DNA reads TGTGCCAGCAGCCCCCGATCGTACGCTAGCGGGCGTCACAATGAGCAGTTCTTC.

This clone occurred once. CDR3 protein: CSVRRTSGRLYQETQYF. In DNA, the CDR3 is TGCAGCGTGCGGAGGACTAGCGGCAGGTTGTACCAAGAGACCCAGTACTTC. This chain joins TRBV29-1 and TRBJ2-5, with TRBD2 matching over 10 bases. This CDR3 is built from 17 residues. V was pared by 6 bases and J by 0 bases, with 13 bases of the junction left unmatched. Germline V gene sequence: CDR1 SQVTM, CDR2 ANQGSEA.

This clone occurred a few times. The CDR3 DNA follows: TGTGCCAGCAGTTACTCCCTGGGACAGGGAATGAGTGAAGCTTTCTTT. As protein: CASSYSLGQGMSEAFF. J is TRBJ1-1 and V is TRBV6-2 or TRBV6-3, with TRBD1 matching 9 bases. Germline CDR1 MNHEY, CDR2 SVGEGT. The CDR3 covers 16 residues. V lost 0 bases, J lost 7 bases, and 9 bases stayed unmatched.

The CDR3 sequence: CSARQGSKTEAFF. DNA for the CDR3: TGCAGCGCACGACAGGGGAGTAAAACTGAAGCTTTCTTT. The V and J genes are TRBV29-1 and TRBJ1-1; 8 bases match TRBD1. The V gene end was trimmed by 7 bases and the J gene end by 5 bases; junction bases not matched to a gene: 9. Germline V lookup: CDR1 SQVTM, CDR2 ANQGSEA. The CDR3 contains 13 residues.

CDR3: CASSRQGSVPGANVLTF. CDR3 coding DNA: TGTGCCAGCAGCAGACAGGGGAGCGTCCCTGGGGCCAACGTCCTGACTTTC. The chain uses TRBV7-3 and TRBJ2-6; 8 bases are shared with TRBD1. In germline, CDR1 is SGHTA, CDR2 FQGTGA. This CDR3 comprises 17 residues. Losses at the gene ends were 5 bases for V and 2 bases for J; bases not matched to a gene: 8.

The chain combines TRBV6-5 with TRBJ1-1; D call uncertain. Germline-derived CDR1 and CDR2 are MNHEY and SVGAGI. CDR3 size: 15 residues. Trimming removed 3 bases from V and 1 base from J, with 12 bases in between. CDR3 in amino acids: CASSYRALTNTEAFF. The CDR3, as DNA: TGTGCCAGCAGTTATAGAGCGTTGACGAACACTGAAGCTTTCTTT.

The chain links TRBV6-2 or TRBV6-3 to TRBJ1-1; D gene ambiguous. The CDR3 consists of 13 residues. Trimming shortened V by 7 bases and J by 1 base, and 10 bases separated the two germline ends. The germline V gene has CDR1 MNHEY and CDR2 SVGEGT. CDR3 in DNA: TGTGCCAGCACTTATGGGCAGAACACTGAAGCTTTCTTT. Its protein product is CASTYGQNTEAFF.

The rearrangement joins TRBV23-1 to TRBJ2-4; possibly TRBD2 for D (6 bases). TRBV23-1 is recorded as an ORF, its role being uncertain. The length of the CDR3 is 14 residues. V lost 7 bases, J lost 3 bases, and 13 bases lay in between. The CDR3 DNA sequence: TGCGCCAGCACAACCAGGGAGGACAAAAACATTCAGTACTTC. This sequence encodes CASTTREDKNIQYF.

The V and J genes are TRBV2 and TRBJ1-1; D call uncertain. The CDR3 has 12 amino acids. From germline, CDR1 is SNHLY and CDR2 FYNNEI. Trimming cost V 5 bases and J 4 bases, with 8 bases left between them. The CDR3 sequence is CASSPLSTEAFF. CDR3 nucleotide sequence: TGTGCCAGCAGTCCCCTCAGCACTGAAGCTTTCTTT.

The genes are TRBV24-1 and TRBJ2-5; a possible D gene is TRBD1 (6 bases). Per the germline V gene, CDR1 is KGHDR and CDR2 is SFDVKD. Deletions cut 1 base from V and 5 bases from J, with 19 bases between. The CDR3 is made up of 17 amino acids. This CDR3 reads CATSDLRDTSAGETQYF. DNA for the CDR3: TGTGCCACCAGTGATTTAAGGGACACCTCTGCAGGGGAGACCCAGTACTTC.